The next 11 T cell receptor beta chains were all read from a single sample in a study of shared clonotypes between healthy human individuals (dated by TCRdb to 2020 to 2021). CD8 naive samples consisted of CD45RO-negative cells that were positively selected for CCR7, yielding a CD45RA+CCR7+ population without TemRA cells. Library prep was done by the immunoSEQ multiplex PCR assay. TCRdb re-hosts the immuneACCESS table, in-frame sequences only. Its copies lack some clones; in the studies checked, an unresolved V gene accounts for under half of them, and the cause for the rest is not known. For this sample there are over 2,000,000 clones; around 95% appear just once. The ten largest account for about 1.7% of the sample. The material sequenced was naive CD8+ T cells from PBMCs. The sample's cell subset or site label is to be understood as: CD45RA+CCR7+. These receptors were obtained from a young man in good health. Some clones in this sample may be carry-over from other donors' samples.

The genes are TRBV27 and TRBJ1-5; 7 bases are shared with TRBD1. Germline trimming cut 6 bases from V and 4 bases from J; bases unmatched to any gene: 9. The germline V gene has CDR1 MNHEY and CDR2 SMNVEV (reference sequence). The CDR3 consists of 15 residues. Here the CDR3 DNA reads TGTGCCAGCAGACCCGACAGGGTGGGAAATCAGCCCCAGCATTTT. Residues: CASRPDRVGNQPQHF.

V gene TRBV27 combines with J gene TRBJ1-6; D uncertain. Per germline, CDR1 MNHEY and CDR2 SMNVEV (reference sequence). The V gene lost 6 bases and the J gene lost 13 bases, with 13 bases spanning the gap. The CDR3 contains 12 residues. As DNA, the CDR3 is TGTGCCAGCAGAATTACAGAGCACCCCCTCCACTTT. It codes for CASRITEHPLHF.

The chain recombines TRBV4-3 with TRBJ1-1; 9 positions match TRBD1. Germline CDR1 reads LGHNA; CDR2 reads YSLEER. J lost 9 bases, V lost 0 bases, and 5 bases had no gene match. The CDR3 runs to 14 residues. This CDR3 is CASSQDWGTGKAFF. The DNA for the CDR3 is TGCGCCAGCAGCCAAGATTGGGGGACAGGGAAAGCTTTCTTT.

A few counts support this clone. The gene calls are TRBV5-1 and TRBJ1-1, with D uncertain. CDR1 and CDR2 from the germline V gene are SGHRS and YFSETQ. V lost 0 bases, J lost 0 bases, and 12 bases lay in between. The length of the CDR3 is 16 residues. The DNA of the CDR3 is TGCGCCAGCAGCTTGGGGCGGGTTTTACTGAACACTGAAGCTTTCTTT. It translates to CASSLGRVLLNTEAFF.

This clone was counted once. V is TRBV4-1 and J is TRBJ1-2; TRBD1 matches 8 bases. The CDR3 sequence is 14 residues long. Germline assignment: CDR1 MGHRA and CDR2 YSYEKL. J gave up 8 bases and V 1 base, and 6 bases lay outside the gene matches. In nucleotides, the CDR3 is TGCGCCAGCAGCCAAGGCAGGGGGCTGGGCGGCTACACCTTC. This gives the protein CASSQGRGLGGYTF.

CDR3 nucleotide sequence: TGCAGGGATAGCACAGATACGCAGTATTTT. Its protein product is CRDSTDTQYF. The chain employs TRBV20-1 and TRBJ2-3; no definite D call. This CDR3 comprises 10 residues. Germline-derived CDR1 and CDR2 are DFQATT and SNEGSKA (reference sequence).

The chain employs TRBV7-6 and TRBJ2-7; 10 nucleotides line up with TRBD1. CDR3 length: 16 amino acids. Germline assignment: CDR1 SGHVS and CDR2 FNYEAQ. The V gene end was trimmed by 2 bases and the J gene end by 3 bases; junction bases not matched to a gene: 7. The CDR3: CASSLSPGTGDYEQYF. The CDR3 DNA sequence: TGTGCCAGCAGCTTATCCCCCGGGACAGGGGACTACGAGCAGTACTTC.

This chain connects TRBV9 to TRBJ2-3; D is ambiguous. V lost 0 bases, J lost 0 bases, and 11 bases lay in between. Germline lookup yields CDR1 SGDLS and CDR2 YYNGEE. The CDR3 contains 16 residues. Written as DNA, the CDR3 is TGTGCCAGCAGCGTAGGTGTCCACCTTAGCACAGATACGCAGTATTTT. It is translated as CASSVGVHLSTDTQYF. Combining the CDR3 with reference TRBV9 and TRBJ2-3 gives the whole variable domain DSGVTQTPKHLITATGQRVTLRCSPRSGDLSVYWYQQSLDQGLQFLIQYYNGEERAKGNILERFSAQQFPDLHSELNLSSLELGDSALYFCASSVGVHLSTDTQYFGPGTRLTVL.

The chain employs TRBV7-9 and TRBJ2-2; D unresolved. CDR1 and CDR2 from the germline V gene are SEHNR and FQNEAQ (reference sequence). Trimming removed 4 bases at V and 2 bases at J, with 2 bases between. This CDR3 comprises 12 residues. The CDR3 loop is CASSYNTGELFF. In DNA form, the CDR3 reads TGTGCCAGCAGCTATAACACCGGGGAGCTGTTTTTT.

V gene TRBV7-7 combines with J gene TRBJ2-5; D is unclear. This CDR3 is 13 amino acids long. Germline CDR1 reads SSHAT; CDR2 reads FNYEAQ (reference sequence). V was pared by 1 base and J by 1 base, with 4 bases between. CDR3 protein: CASSLDSQETQYF. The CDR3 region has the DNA TGTGCCAGCAGCTTAGACAGCCAAGAGACCCAGTACTTC.

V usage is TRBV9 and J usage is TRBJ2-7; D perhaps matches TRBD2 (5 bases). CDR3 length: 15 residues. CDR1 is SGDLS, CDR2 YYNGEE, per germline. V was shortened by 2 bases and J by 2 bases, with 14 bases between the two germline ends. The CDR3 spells CASSVEGAGPYEQYF. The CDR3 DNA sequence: TGTGCCAGCAGCGTCGAGGGAGCCGGTCCCTACGAGCAGTACTTC. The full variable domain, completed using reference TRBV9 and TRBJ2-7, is DSGVTQTPKHLITATGQRVTLRCSPRSGDLSVYWYQQSLDQGLQFLIQYYNGEERAKGNILERFSAQQFPDLHSELNLSSLELGDSALYFCASSVEGAGPYEQYFGPGTRLTVT.